This is a list of T cell receptor beta chains from one sample in a study of post-analysis software for immune sequencing data. TCRdb itself ran the PCR reads through MiXCR, one entry per CDR3 protein. This sample has about 620,000 distinct CDR3 sequences, with around 47% found just once. The material sequenced was blood. These receptor sequences come from a girl aged 10 to 17 with multiple sclerosis. Both conserved end residues are part of each CDR3. A D gene is named only where the DNA matches it firmly. Size tells how often a clone was seen (once, few, many) or the class of an expanded clone, and some rows leave it out.

>TRBJ2-3|TRBD1|TRBV5-1|-
TGCGCCAGCAGCTTGGGAGGGACAGGAGGTGGCTCAGATACGCAGTATTTT
CASSLGGTGGGSDTQYF
>TRBJ2-5|-|TRBV10-3|many
TGTGCCATCAGCACGGGGATGGGAGAGACCCAGTACTTC
CAISTGMGETQYF
>TRBJ2-4|-|TRBV20-1|many
TGCAGTGCTCGCCGGACCCCCAAAAACATTCAGTACTTC
CSARRTPKNIQYF
>TRBJ2-3|-|TRBV12-3/TRBV12-4|-
TGTGCCAGCAGTTTGCTAGCCTCTAGCACAGATACGCAGTATTTT
CASSLLASSTDTQYF
>TRBJ2-2|-|TRBV5-1|-
TGCGCCAGCAGCTCCTCAGGGTATTCCGGGGAGCTGTTTTTT
CASSSSGYSGELFF
>TRBJ2-1|-|TRBV10-3|few
TGTGCCATCAGGGGGGCCTACGAAAGCTCCTACAATGAGCAGTTCTTC
CAIRGAYESSYNEQFF
>TRBJ2-1|-|TRBV29-1|few
TGCAGCGAGCGTGGTACTTCCTACAATGAGCAGTTCTTC
CSERGTSYNEQFF
>TRBJ1-1|TRBD1|TRBV12-3/TRBV12-4|-
TGTGCCAACAGTAGGGGACAGCTAAACACTGAAGCTTTCTTT
CANSRGQLNTEAFF
>TRBJ2-3|TRBD2|TRBV27|few
TGTGCCACCTCGCCCGCTCCCATTAGCGGGGGGTGGGCAGATACGCAGTATTTT
CATSPAPISGGWADTQYF
>TRBJ2-1|TRBD2|TRBV24-1|few
TGTGCCACCAGTTCCCGGGAGGGCACCTACAATGAGCAGTTCTTC
CATSSREGTYNEQFF
>TRBJ1-2|-|TRBV4-1|-
TGCGCCAGCAGCGGGACTGAGGGGAGTGGCTACACCTTC
CASSGTEGSGYTF
>TRBJ2-6|TRBD1|TRBV20-1|few
TGCAGTGCTAGAGTTACAGGGGATAAGGAGTCTGGGGCCAACGTCCTGACTTTC
CSARVTGDKESGANVLTF
>TRBJ1-5|-|TRBV21-1|few
TGTGCCAGCAGCAAAGTAATGTGGGACAGCTCCCAAAACTATAGCAATCAGCCCCAGCATTTT
CASSKVMWDSSQNYSNQPQHF
>TRBJ1-4|-|TRBV29-1|-
TGCAGCGTCCGGACAGCTAATGAAAAACTGTTTTTT
CSVRTANEKLFF
>TRBJ1-4|-|TRBV6-5|-
TGTGCCAGCAGTTACTCGATACTAGGGGTGGCTAATGAAAAACTGTTTTTT
CASSYSILGVANEKLFF
>TRBJ2-6|-|TRBV15|few
TGTGCCACCAGCACCAATCGTCGGTCTGGGGCCAACGTCCTGACTTTC
CATSTNRRSGANVLTF
>TRBJ2-3|TRBD1|TRBV9|-
TGTGCCAGCAGCAGGACAGGGGAAGCAGATACGCAGTATTTT
CASSRTGEADTQYF
>TRBJ1-4|TRBD1|TRBV27|-
TGTGCCAGCAGTCCAGACAGGGGCGCAACTAATGAAAAACTGTTTTTT
CASSPDRGATNEKLFF
>TRBJ1-1|TRBD1|TRBV20-1|-
TGCAGTGCTAGTCTCGGGGACAGGGTCCACACTGAAGCTTTCTTT
CSASLGDRVHTEAFF
>TRBJ2-7|-|TRBV6-6|-
TGTGCCAGCAGTTTTGGTAGGACAGCGACTAACGAGCAGTACTTC
CASSFGRTATNEQYF
>TRBJ2-3|-|TRBV12-3/TRBV12-4|-
TGTGCCAGCAGTTTAAGGTTCGGCACAGATGCGCAGTATTTT
CASSLRFGTDAQYF
>TRBJ2-1|-|TRBV2|-
TGTGCCGGTGGTATTGGTATCTACAATGAGCAGTTCTTC
CAGGIGIYNEQFF
>TRBJ2-7|-|TRBV2|-
TGTGCCAGCAGCGTTTGGCTAGTATCCTACGAGCAGTACTTC
CASSVWLVSYEQYF
>TRBJ2-1|TRBD2|TRBV2|-
TGTGCCAGCAGGGCCTTAGTAGCGGGAATTAAGAATGAGCAGTTCTTC
CASRALVAGIKNEQFF
>TRBJ1-1|TRBD1|TRBV3-1|-
TGTGCCAGCAGCCAAGTTCCAGGGGGCGCCTGGAACACTGAAGCTTTCTTT
CASSQVPGGAWNTEAFF
>TRBJ2-7|TRBD1|TRBV29-1|few
TGCAGCGTTGAAGGTGGACAGGACACCTACGAGCAGTACTTC
CSVEGGQDTYEQYF
>TRBJ1-1|TRBD1|TRBV20-1|-
TGCAGTGCTGCAGAGGGGGCAACCAACACTGAAGCTTTCTTT
CSAAEGATNTEAFF
>TRBJ2-6|TRBD1|TRBV7-8|-
TGTGCCAGCAGGGCCGACAGGGGCTCTGGGGCCAACGTCCTGACTTTC
CASRADRGSGANVLTF